This TCR beta chain was identified in a study of CD8 T cells in cerebrospinal fluid in Alzheimer's disease. Turning to the study itself: Two single-cell methods, plate-based nested PCR and droplet-based sequencing, assessed CSF clonal expansion.

Study-wide points: The largest CSF clone was proportionally bigger in mild cognitive impairment or Alzheimer's disease than controls. EBV-specific clones showed no enrichment in Alzheimer's patients and were not the top expanded clones.

Germline V gene lookup returns CDR1 LNHDA and CDR2 SQIVND (reference sequence). The CDR3 has 15 amino acids. This clonotype ranks as medium-sized in terms of frequency. Its specificity is not known. CSF cells underwent 10X single-cell V(D)J and 5' gene-expression profiling. TCRdb reanalyzed the 10x single-cell sequencing reads, giving one entry per CDR3 protein sequence and no DNA. The data show fewer than 2,000 distinct CDR3 sequences, and the top ten clones hold 10%. Specimen: cerebrospinal fluid. This TCR came from a human donor in good health. The chain employs TRBV19 and TRBJ2-7. The CDR3 spells CASSIRQNQQYEQYF.